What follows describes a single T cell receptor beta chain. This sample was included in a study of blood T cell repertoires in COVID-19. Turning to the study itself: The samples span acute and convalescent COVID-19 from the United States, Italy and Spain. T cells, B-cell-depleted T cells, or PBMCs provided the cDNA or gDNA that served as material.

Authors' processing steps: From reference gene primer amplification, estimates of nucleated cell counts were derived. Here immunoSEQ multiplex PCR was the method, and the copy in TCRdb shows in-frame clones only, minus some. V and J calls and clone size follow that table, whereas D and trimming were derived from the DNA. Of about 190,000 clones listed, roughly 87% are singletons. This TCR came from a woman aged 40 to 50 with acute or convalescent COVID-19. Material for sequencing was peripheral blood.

The CDR3 region is CASSPRGAAGNTIYF. CDR3 DNA: TGTGCCAGCAGCCCTCGGGGGGCGGCTGGAAACACCATATATTTT. This sequence joins TRBV7-2 and TRBJ1-3; possibly TRBD1 for D (6 bases). Per the germline V gene, CDR1 is SGHTA and CDR2 is FQGNSA. V lost 5 bases and J 2 bases, leaving 13 bases between the germline ends. CDR3 size: 15 residues.